Included here is one TCR beta chain sequence, with context. Its specificity is not known. Generated by immunoSEQ multiplex PCR, the TCRdb table keeps only in-frame clones and is missing some. Counted here are 150,000 to 200,000 clones, over 80% occurring once; the ten biggest clones make up around 5.8%. This sample is drawn from a study of T cell responses to AZD1222 COVID-19 vaccine. Across the whole study: Combined were second doses at about 4 or about 12 weeks.

Findings of the study overall: Among spike-specific TCRs, nearly half reportedly target unmutated variant regions.

The clonotype was recovered from an adult in good health. Here the sequenced sample was peripheral blood, taken on day 0 of AZD1222 vaccination.

CDR3 nucleotides: TGTGCCATCAGTGCGGGGACAGAGACGGGCTACACCTTC. Protein: CAISAGTETGYTF. V gene TRBV10-3 combines with J gene TRBJ1-2; TRBD1 matches at 7 bases. Losses at the gene ends were 4 bases for V and 8 bases for J; bases not matched to a gene: 7. CDR1 and CDR2 from the germline V gene are ENHRY and SYGVKD. The CDR3 totals 13 residues.